A selection of T cell receptor beta chains follows, all from one sample in a study of blood T cell repertoires in COVID-19. TCRdb's copy holds only in-frame clones and misses some; the assay was immunoSEQ multiplex PCR. This sample has about 310,000 clones; around 90% occur once, and the top ten carry over 1%. Sequences were obtained from peripheral blood. The origin of the receptors is a man between 65 and 85 years old with acute or convalescent COVID-19. Each CDR3 is given with its conserved first and last residue. D genes are given only for firm matches. Clone size is not always given. Where it is, it says once, few, many or a class for expanded clones.

j_call: TRBJ2-1; d_call: TRBD2; v_call: TRBV5-1; cdr3_length: 15; clone_size: .; cdr3_aa: CASSSTSGSSNEQFF; cdr3_nt: TGCGCCAGCAGCTCCACTAGCGGGAGTTCCAATGAGCAGTTCTTC
j_call: TRBJ2-4; d_call: .; v_call: TRBV9; cdr3_length: 16; clone_size: .; cdr3_aa: CASSVGGGLAKNIQYF; cdr3_nt: TGTGCCAGCAGCGTAGGGGGAGGCCTAGCCAAAAACATTCAGTACTTC
j_call: TRBJ2-7; d_call: TRBD1; v_call: TRBV27; cdr3_length: 13; clone_size: .; cdr3_aa: CASSGRQGYEQYF; cdr3_nt: TGTGCCAGCAGTGGAAGACAGGGGTACGAGCAGTACTTC
j_call: TRBJ2-3; d_call: TRBD1; v_call: TRBV10-1; cdr3_length: 15; clone_size: .; cdr3_aa: CASSWGQGGADTQYF; cdr3_nt: TGCGCCAGCAGTTGGGGACAGGGAGGTGCGGATACGCAGTATTTT
j_call: TRBJ2-2; d_call: TRBD2; v_call: TRBV10-1; cdr3_length: 16; clone_size: .; cdr3_aa: CASSDPRTSGTGELFF; cdr3_nt: TGCGCCAGCAGTGATCCTAGGACTAGCGGGACCGGGGAGCTGTTTTTT
j_call: TRBJ1-2; d_call: TRBD1; v_call: TRBV27; cdr3_length: 16; clone_size: many; cdr3_aa: CASSLSRDSVVYGYTF; cdr3_nt: TGTGCCAGCAGTTTATCGAGGGACAGTGTAGTTTATGGCTACACCTTC
j_call: TRBJ2-5; d_call: TRBD2; v_call: TRBV11-2; cdr3_length: 14; clone_size: .; cdr3_aa: CASSPGLAEETQYF; cdr3_nt: TGTGCCAGCAGCCCCGGACTAGCTGAAGAGACCCAGTACTTC
j_call: TRBJ2-2; d_call: .; v_call: TRBV5-1; cdr3_length: 15; clone_size: .; cdr3_aa: CASSGGETNTGELFF; cdr3_nt: TGCGCCAGCAGCGGGGGCGAGACTAACACCGGGGAGCTGTTTTTT
j_call: TRBJ1-1; d_call: .; v_call: TRBV6-5; cdr3_length: 14; clone_size: .; cdr3_aa: CASTGQLGNTEAFF; cdr3_nt: TGTGCCAGCACTGGACAGCTAGGGAACACTGAAGCTTTCTTT
j_call: TRBJ2-2; d_call: TRBD2; v_call: TRBV9; cdr3_length: 16; clone_size: few; cdr3_aa: CASSPRLAEPPGELFF; cdr3_nt: TGTGCCAGCAGCCCCCGACTAGCGGAGCCTCCCGGGGAGCTGTTTTTT
j_call: TRBJ1-2; d_call: .; v_call: TRBV12-3/TRBV12-4; cdr3_length: 13; clone_size: .; cdr3_aa: CASSFQGHNGYTF; cdr3_nt: TGTGCCAGCAGTTTTCAGGGGCACAATGGCTACACCTTC
j_call: TRBJ2-3; d_call: .; v_call: TRBV6-2/TRBV6-3; cdr3_length: 12; clone_size: .; cdr3_aa: CASSYNRVTQYF; cdr3_nt: TGTGCCAGCAGTTATAACAGGGTAACGCAGTATTTT
j_call: TRBJ2-7; d_call: .; v_call: TRBV28; cdr3_length: 10; clone_size: .; cdr3_aa: CASSHYEQYF; cdr3_nt: TGTGCCAGCAGCCACTACGAGCAGTACTTC
j_call: TRBJ1-6; d_call: TRBD1; v_call: TRBV19; cdr3_length: 17; clone_size: .; cdr3_aa: CASSPMRDRGFNSPLHF; cdr3_nt: TGTGCCAGTAGCCCAATGAGGGACAGGGGGTTCAATTCACCCCTCCACTTT
j_call: TRBJ1-2; d_call: .; v_call: TRBV28; cdr3_length: 13; clone_size: .; cdr3_aa: CASSSPITAGYTF; cdr3_nt: TGTGCCAGCAGCTCACCCATTACAGCTGGCTACACCTTC
j_call: TRBJ1-5; d_call: TRBD1; v_call: TRBV4-3; cdr3_length: 14; clone_size: .; cdr3_aa: CASSQDRGPQPQHF; cdr3_nt: TGCGCCAGCAGCCAGGACAGGGGTCCTCAGCCCCAGCATTTT
j_call: TRBJ2-7; d_call: TRBD2; v_call: TRBV7-2; cdr3_length: 14; clone_size: .; cdr3_aa: CASSELAGGYEQYF; cdr3_nt: TGTGCCAGCAGCGAGCTAGCGGGAGGTTACGAGCAGTACTTC
j_call: TRBJ1-6; d_call: .; v_call: TRBV7-2; cdr3_length: 14; clone_size: once; cdr3_aa: CASSSYPYNSPLHF; cdr3_nt: TGTGCCAGCAGTAGTTACCCCTATAATTCACCCCTCCACTTT
j_call: TRBJ1-5; d_call: .; v_call: TRBV21-1; cdr3_length: 16; clone_size: .; cdr3_aa: CASSKGGGHGNQPQHF; cdr3_nt: TGTGCCAGCAGCAAAGGGGGGGGACACGGTAATCAGCCCCAGCATTTT
j_call: TRBJ1-6; d_call: .; v_call: TRBV5-6; cdr3_length: 14; clone_size: .; cdr3_aa: CASSLRRGGSPLHF; cdr3_nt: TGTGCCAGCAGCTTGCGAAGGGGCGGTTCACCCCTCCACTTT
j_call: TRBJ1-3; d_call: TRBD1; v_call: TRBV5-8; cdr3_length: 15; clone_size: .; cdr3_aa: CASSLTGVAGNTIYF; cdr3_nt: TGTGCCAGCAGCTTGACAGGGGTTGCTGGAAACACCATATATTTT
j_call: TRBJ2-7; d_call: TRBD2; v_call: TRBV3-1/TRBV3-2; cdr3_length: 12; clone_size: .; cdr3_aa: CASSPGGNEQYF; cdr3_nt: TGTGCCAGCAGCCCGGGGGGTAATGAGCAGTACTTC
j_call: TRBJ2-5; d_call: TRBD2; v_call: TRBV3-1/TRBV3-2; cdr3_length: 16; clone_size: once; cdr3_aa: CASSQPRDYNQETQYF; cdr3_nt: TGTGCCAGCAGCCAACCACGGGACTACAACCAAGAGACCCAGTACTTC
j_call: TRBJ2-3; d_call: TRBD1; v_call: TRBV9; cdr3_length: 13; clone_size: .; cdr3_aa: CASGTGDTDTQYF; cdr3_nt: TGTGCCAGCGGAACAGGGGACACAGATACGCAGTATTTT
j_call: TRBJ1-1; d_call: .; v_call: TRBV11-2; cdr3_length: 13; clone_size: .; cdr3_aa: CASSLTGNTEAFF; cdr3_nt: TGTGCCAGCAGCTTAACAGGGAACACTGAAGCTTTCTTT
j_call: TRBJ2-7; d_call: TRBD2; v_call: TRBV6-5; cdr3_length: 15; clone_size: .; cdr3_aa: CASSSYSGASYEQYF; cdr3_nt: TGTGCCAGCAGCTCGTATAGCGGGGCCTCCTACGAGCAGTACTTC
j_call: TRBJ2-7; d_call: .; v_call: TRBV12-2; cdr3_length: 14; clone_size: .; cdr3_aa: CAPPTSVYLYEQYF; cdr3_nt: TGTGCGCCGCCGACTAGCGTTTATCTCTACGAGCAGTACTTC
j_call: TRBJ1-1; d_call: TRBD1; v_call: TRBV12-3/TRBV12-4; cdr3_length: 13; clone_size: .; cdr3_aa: CASGQGRGTEAFF; cdr3_nt: TGTGCCAGCGGACAGGGTCGGGGCACTGAAGCTTTCTTT